The rows below give T cell receptor beta chains drawn from one sample of a study of Graves' ophthalmopathy and Graves' hyperthyroidism. TCRdb itself ran the multiplex PCR reads through MiXCR, one entry per CDR3 protein. The table records some 390,000 distinct CDR3 sequences, 15% to 20% of them present only once. Sequencing was carried out using peripheral blood. The receptors shown here come from a woman under 30 with Graves' ophthalmopathy. Each CDR3 is given with its conserved first and last residue. D genes are given only for firm matches. Some rows mark clone size as missing; the rest say once, few, many or name a class of expanded clone.

J gene | V gene | D gene | clone size | CDR3 protein | CDR3 DNA
TRBJ1-2 | TRBV6-5 | TRBD1 | many | CASSYGTGGAGYGYTF | TGTGCCAGCAGTTACGGGACAGGGGGCGCCGGCTATGGCTACACCTTC
TRBJ2-7 | TRBV5-1 | TRBD2 | many | CASSPGLAGGPSPYEQYF | TGCGCCAGCAGCCCAGGACTAGCGGGAGGGCCTAGTCCCTACGAGCAGTACTTC
TRBJ2-7 | TRBV29-1 | NA | many | CSVAPGRHEQYF | TGCAGCGTCGCCCCGGGGCGCCACGAGCAGTACTTC
TRBJ1-1 | TRBV29-1 | TRBD1 | many | CSSGGDTEAFF | TGCAGCTCAGGGGGGGACACTGAAGCTTTCTTT
TRBJ1-2 | TRBV12-5 | TRBD1 | NA | CASGTGQGPFYYGYTF | TGTGCTAGTGGCACGGGACAGGGTCCCTTTTACTATGGCTACACCTTC
TRBJ1-2 | TRBV6-2/TRBV6-3 | NA | many | CASSLLRTGGYTF | TGTGCCAGCAGTCTACTCCGGACCGGGGGCTACACCTTC
TRBJ2-5 | TRBV11-2 | TRBD2 | NA | CASSLGGTSGRSKTQYF | TGTGCCAGCAGCTTAGGGGGGACTAGCGGGAGATCCAAGACCCAGTACTTC
TRBJ1-5 | TRBV6-1 | NA | many | CASSILGAFNRPQHF | TGTGCCAGCAGTATCCTTGGGGCCTTCAATCGGCCCCAGCATTTT
TRBJ1-1 | TRBV6-1 | NA | many | CASSEGAGKGNTEAFF | TGTGCCAGCAGTGAAGGCGCAGGGAAGGGGAACACTGAAGCTTTCTTT
TRBJ1-2 | TRBV6-1 | NA | few | CASSEAGTGLVYTF | TGTGCCAGCAGTGAAGCCGGGACGGGGCTTGTCTACACCTTC
TRBJ1-1 | TRBV12-5 | NA | many | CASGLSIMGGMRNTEAFF | TGTGCTAGTGGTTTGTCGATAATGGGGGGGATGAGGAACACTGAAGCTTTCTTT
TRBJ1-1 | TRBV7-2 | NA | many | CASSLNRVVPPAFF | TGTGCCAGCAGCTTAAACCGCGTGGTCCCCCCAGCTTTCTTT
TRBJ1-1 | TRBV6-5 | NA | many | CASSYARTSVATEAFF | TGTGCCAGCAGTTATGCCCGGACGAGCGTGGCCACTGAAGCTTTCTTT
TRBJ2-7 | TRBV28 | TRBD1 | NA | CASSDHRGLPWEQYF | TGTGCCAGCAGCGACCACAGGGGGCTCCCTTGGGAGCAGTACTTC
TRBJ1-3 | TRBV30 | TRBD1 | NA | CACKTGGENTIYF | TGTGCCTGCAAAACAGGGGGCGAAAACACCATATATTTT
TRBJ2-6 | TRBV20-1 | NA | many | CSARGERKGGANVLTF | TGCAGTGCTAGAGGAGAGCGGAAGGGGGGGGCCAACGTCCTGACTTTC
TRBJ1-3 | TRBV2 | NA | many | CASSGGRAGGNTIYF | TGTGCCAGCAGCGGCGGACGGGCTGGGGGAAACACCATATATTTT
TRBJ2-5 | TRBV7-2 | TRBD1 | many | CASSPRTGRGETQYF | TGTGCCAGCAGCCCCCGGACAGGCCGCGGGGAGACCCAGTACTTC
TRBJ2-5 | TRBV6-4 | TRBD2 | NA | CASSEGLAGGQQETQYF | TGTGCCAGCAGTGAAGGACTAGCGGGGGGGCAGCAAGAGACCCAGTACTTC
TRBJ1-1 | TRBV5-5 | TRBD1 | many | CASSLEGGWGNTEAFF | TGTGCCAGCAGCTTGGAAGGGGGCTGGGGGAACACTGAAGCTTTCTTT
TRBJ2-2 | TRBV11-2 | TRBD1 | many | CASSFRQGFRNTGELFF | TGTGCCAGCAGCTTTCGACAGGGGTTTAGGAACACCGGGGAGCTGTTTTTT
TRBJ1-2 | TRBV11-2 | TRBD1 | many | CASSLDPNRGKSYGYTF | TGTGCCAGCAGCTTAGATCCCAACAGGGGTAAAAGCTATGGCTACACCTTC
TRBJ1-6 | TRBV6-1 | NA | many | CASSWTENSPLHF | TGTGCCAGCAGTTGGACAGAAAATTCACCCCTCCACTTT
TRBJ2-7 | TRBV6-5 | NA | NA | CASSYSNPGNYEQYF | TGTGCCAGCAGTTACTCGAATCCGGGGAACTACGAGCAGTACTTC
TRBJ2-5 | TRBV20-1 | NA | many | CSASDRSGAKETQYF | TGCAGTGCTAGTGACAGGAGCGGGGCGAAAGAGACCCAGTACTTC
TRBJ2-7 | TRBV12-3/TRBV12-4 | TRBD1 | once | CASTNSSPGQSSYEQYF | TGTGCCAGCACCAACTCCTCACCGGGACAGAGCTCCTACGAGCAGTACTTC
TRBJ1-5 | TRBV20-1 | TRBD1 | many | CSARDANGTGFNQPQHF | TGCAGTGCTAGAGATGCCAATGGGACAGGATTCAATCAGCCCCAGCATTTT
TRBJ2-2 | TRBV15 | NA | many | CATSRDSGVLTGELFF | TGTGCCACCAGCAGAGATTCGGGGGTTCTCACCGGGGAGCTGTTTTTT
TRBJ1-2 | TRBV12-3/TRBV12-4 | NA | many | CASSLDSQSPYGYTF | TGTGCCAGCAGTTTAGACTCCCAGAGCCCTTATGGCTACACCTTC
TRBJ2-7 | TRBV12-3/TRBV12-4 | TRBD1 | many | CASSPRTGGDEQYF | TGTGCCAGCAGTCCGCGGACAGGGGGCGACGAGCAGTACTTC
TRBJ2-2 | TRBV12-3/TRBV12-4 | NA | few | CASSLTTLNTGELFF | TGTGCCAGCAGTCTAACTACACTGAACACCGGGGAGCTGTTTTTT
TRBJ2-7 | TRBV6-1 | NA | NA | CASSPAKRGTGLGQYF | TGTGCCAGCAGCCCCGCAAAGCGCGGGACCGGACTGGGGCAGTACTTC
TRBJ2-2 | TRBV6-1 | NA | once | CASSPAVGGLFF | TGTGCCAGCAGTCCCGCCGTCGGGGGGCTGTTTTTT
TRBJ1-2 | TRBV12-3/TRBV12-4 | NA | few | CASSPSGRNYGYTF | TGTGCCAGCAGCCCCAGCGGGCGGAACTATGGCTACACCTTC
TRBJ2-7 | TRBV11-2 | NA | many | CASSLVGVDTYLAYEQYF | TGTGCCAGCAGCTTAGTAGGGGTGGACACTTACCTGGCCTACGAGCAGTACTTC
TRBJ2-7 | TRBV12-3/TRBV12-4 | NA | NA | CASRRLGYEQYF | TGTGCCAGCAGGCGACTAGGTTACGAGCAGTACTTC
TRBJ1-1 | TRBV6-5 | NA | many | CASSYSRGMNTEAFF | TGTGCCAGCAGTTACTCAAGGGGGATGAACACTGAAGCTTTCTTT
TRBJ1-6 | TRBV24-1 | NA | few | CATSGSGLPNSPLHF | TGTGCCACCAGTGGCTCCGGACTGCCTAATTCACCCCTCCACTTT
TRBJ1-1 | TRBV7-2 | TRBD1 | many | CASNFRQGSAFF | TGTGCCAGCAACTTCCGACAGGGCAGTGCTTTCTTT
TRBJ2-7 | TRBV4-2 | NA | NA | CASSHRTSNYEQYF | TGTGCCAGCAGCCACAGAACTAGCAACTACGAGCAGTACTTC
TRBJ2-5 | TRBV6-1 | NA | many | CASSEAPLIETQYF | TGTGCCAGCAGTGAAGCCCCATTGATAGAGACCCAGTACTTC
TRBJ1-1 | TRBV6-1 | NA | many | CASRDGTRYEAFF | TGTGCCAGCAGAGACGGGACACGGTATGAAGCTTTCTTT
TRBJ1-2 | TRBV6-1 | TRBD1 | NA | CASRTQGALYGYTF | TGTGCCAGCCGGACCCAGGGGGCTTTATATGGCTACACCTTC
TRBJ1-2 | TRBV9 | NA | many | CASSVHRALDYGYTF | TGTGCCAGCAGCGTTCACAGGGCGTTAGACTATGGCTACACCTTC
TRBJ2-1 | TRBV2 | NA | many | CASSVSGQFGHNEQFF | TGTGCCAGCAGCGTTTCTGGACAGTTCGGGCACAATGAGCAGTTCTTC
TRBJ2-2 | TRBV20-1 | NA | many | CSARDPRAENTGELFF | TGCAGTGCTAGAGATCCCAGGGCTGAGAACACCGGGGAGCTGTTTTTT
TRBJ1-2 | TRBV27 | TRBD1 | NA | CASAPQDRGLNYGYTF | TGTGCCAGCGCCCCCCAGGACAGGGGGCTTAACTATGGCTACACCTTC
TRBJ2-2 | TRBV19 | NA | many | CASRRDPNTGELFF | TGTGCCAGTAGGCGGGATCCGAACACCGGGGAGCTGTTTTTT
TRBJ2-2 | TRBV12-3/TRBV12-4 | TRBD1 | many | CASSAGQGAGELFF | TGTGCCAGCAGTGCGGGACAGGGTGCCGGGGAGCTGTTTTTT
TRBJ2-5 | TRBV6-5 | TRBD2 | many | CASLRTSGVFLETQYF | TGTGCCAGCCTAAGGACTAGCGGGGTTTTCTTAGAGACCCAGTACTTC
TRBJ2-7 | TRBV6-2/TRBV6-3 | TRBD2 | many | CASTALGTSGYEQYF | TGTGCCAGCACCGCTTTAGGGACTAGCGGCTACGAGCAGTACTTC
TRBJ2-5 | TRBV6-5 | TRBD2 | once | CASSYGTSGLYQETQYF | TGTGCCAGCAGTTACGGAACTAGCGGGTTGTACCAAGAGACCCAGTACTTC
TRBJ2-7 | TRBV7-2 | TRBD2 | many | CASSLAASGGPFYEQYF | TGTGCCAGCAGCTTAGCGGCTAGCGGGGGCCCGTTCTACGAGCAGTACTTC
TRBJ2-7 | TRBV7-9 | NA | NA | CASSQGQSRNEQYF | TGTGCCAGCAGCCAAGGACAGTCTCGAAACGAGCAGTACTTC